The rows below give T cell receptor beta chains drawn from one sample of a study of cytomegalovirus exposure and HLA in healthy donors. The data were produced by immunoSEQ multiplex PCR, yet TCRdb's version contains in-frame clones alone and is incomplete. Here the sample spans roughly 100,000 clones, 65% to 75% being singletons. Input material: PBMCs. The receptors were gathered from a female donor in good health and CMV-seronegative. CDR3s include the opening cysteine and the closing phenylalanine or tryptophan. A D gene is named only where the DNA matches it firmly. The size entry is marked missing in some rows and otherwise reads once, few, many or a size class.

-,TRBJ1-3,-,TRBV4-3,TGCGCCAGCAGCCAAGGTTCCCTTGGAAACACCATATATTTT,CASSQGSLGNTIYF
-,TRBJ1-4,once,TRBV4-1,TGCGCCAGCAGCCAAGATCCGGGTCGAGAAAAACTGTTTTTT,CASSQDPGREKLFF
TRBD2,TRBJ2-3,few,TRBV10-1,TGCGCCAGCAGTGAGTCGGCTAGCGGGGGAATAGATACGCAGTATTTT,CASSESASGGIDTQYF
-,TRBJ1-4,-,TRBV2,TGTGCCAGCTTGAAGGACAGCTGGGCGGAAAAACTGTTTTTT,CASLKDSWAEKLFF
TRBD1,TRBJ2-7,-,TRBV18,TGTGCCAGCTCACCGGGACAGGGTGACGAGCAGTACTTC,CASSPGQGDEQYF
-,TRBJ2-2,-,TRBV5-1,TGCGCCAGCAGCTTGAACACAGACACCGGGGAGCTGTTTTTT,CASSLNTDTGELFF
-,TRBJ1-5,-,TRBV4-2,TGTGCCAGCAGCCGATACGGGGGAAAAAGCAATCAGCCCCAGCATTTT,CASSRYGGKSNQPQHF
TRBD1,TRBJ2-1,-,TRBV15,TGTGCCACCAGCACTATCCCGGGACAGGGGTCTTACTACAATGAGCAGTTCTTC,CATSTIPGQGSYYNEQFF
-,TRBJ2-3,few,TRBV7-3,TGTGCCAGCAGCCCCACACCAGGTCTGGGCACAGATACGCAGTATTTT,CASSPTPGLGTDTQYF
-,TRBJ2-7,-,TRBV4-1,TGCGCCAGCAGCCGCAGTCCCGGGACACAGTACGAGCAGTACTTC,CASSRSPGTQYEQYF
TRBD1,TRBJ2-5,-,TRBV7-8,TGTGCCAGCAGCCCCCGGGGACAGGTTGAAGAGACCCAGTACTTC,CASSPRGQVEETQYF
-,TRBJ2-1,few,TRBV4-1,TGCGCCAGCAGCCTAGGAGGGTACTACAATGAGCAGTTCTTC,CASSLGGYYNEQFF
TRBD1,TRBJ2-7,-,TRBV6-6,TGTGCCAGCACCTACGGGGACAGGGTTTCCTACGAGCAGTACTTC,CASTYGDRVSYEQYF
-,TRBJ2-3,-,TRBV10-3,TGTGCCATCAGTGAGTCGGTGGGGCTCACAGATACGCAGTATTTT,CAISESVGLTDTQYF
-,TRBJ2-1,-,TRBV4-2,TGTGCCAGCAGCCAAGATCGATCTAGCGCCCAACAGTTCTTC,CASSQDRSSAQQFF
-,TRBJ1-6,-,TRBV7-9,TGTGCCCTCGCGGTGGATAATTCACCCCTCCACTTT,CALAVDNSPLHF
-,TRBJ2-1,few,TRBV11-2,TGTGCCAGCAGCTTAGTATTCCAGGGGAATGAGCAGTTCTTC,CASSLVFQGNEQFF
-,TRBJ2-7,-,TRBV5-1,TGCGCCAGCAGCTTGTGGGGTGGCAGGGGCTACGAGCAGTACTTC,CASSLWGGRGYEQYF
-,TRBJ2-2,-,TRBV27,TGTGCCAGCAGTTTAGGCCCGGGGACCGGGGAGCTGTTTTTT,CASSLGPGTGELFF
-,TRBJ1-2,-,TRBV9,TGTGCCAGCAGCGGCCCCTCCCCGGACAGTCGAAACTATGGCTACACCTTC,CASSGPSPDSRNYGYTF
-,TRBJ1-1,-,TRBV5-1,TGCGCCAGCAGACCCGCGAGGTTAGGCACTGAAGCTTTCTTT,CASRPARLGTEAFF
-,TRBJ2-3,-,TRBV6-6,TGTGCCAGCAGTTACTCCGTCACAGATACGCAGTATTTT,CASSYSVTDTQYF
-,TRBJ2-7,-,TRBV28,TGTGCCAGCACCAACTCTCAGGGTTACGAGCAGTACTTC,CASTNSQGYEQYF
TRBD2,TRBJ2-7,-,TRBV30,TGTGCCTGGACCCCTAGCGGGAGGTACGAGCAGTACTTC,CAWTPSGRYEQYF
TRBD2,TRBJ2-1,-,TRBV6-4,TGTGCCAGCAGTGATGGGACTAGTAAGTTGGATGAGCAGTTCTTC,CASSDGTSKLDEQFF
TRBD2,TRBJ2-5,few,TRBV7-3,TGTGCCAGCAGCCCGCGGGGGACCGCCGGGGAGACCCAGTACTTC,CASSPRGTAGETQYF
-,TRBJ2-7,-,TRBV5-1,TGCGCCAGCAGCTTGGGGGGAGGACAGGCCTACGAGCAGTACTTC,CASSLGGGQAYEQYF
TRBD1,TRBJ1-2,-,TRBV7-9,TGTGCCAGCAGTTCGGGACAGGGAACTAACTATGGCTACACCTTC,CASSSGQGTNYGYTF
TRBD2,TRBJ2-3,once,TRBV7-3,TGTGCCAGCAGCTTAACGCGGGAGAATCCAGATACGCAGTATTTT,CASSLTRENPDTQYF
TRBD2,TRBJ2-7,-,TRBV19,TGTGCCAGTAGTAAAGTAGAGACTAGCGGGAGCTACGAGCAGTACTTC,CASSKVETSGSYEQYF
TRBD1,TRBJ2-7,-,TRBV28,TGTGCCAGCAGTTCGGACAGGGAGTACTACGAGCAGTACTTC,CASSSDREYYEQYF
-,TRBJ2-4,-,TRBV9,TGTGCCAGCAGCGTAGGCCCGCGGGAAGCCAAAAACATTCAGTACTTC,CASSVGPREAKNIQYF
-,TRBJ2-3,-,TRBV7-3,TGTGCCAGCAGCTTAAGTCGAACCCGAGGAGATACGCAGTATTTT,CASSLSRTRGDTQYF
-,TRBJ2-3,-,TRBV4-2,TGTGCCAGCAGCCCCCTTACGAGAAGTCCATTGACACACACAGATACGCAGTATTTT,CASSPLTRSPLTHTDTQYF
-,TRBJ2-7,-,TRBV7-2,TGTGCCAGCAGCTCACGGGACACCTCGCTCTACGAGCAGTACTTC,CASSSRDTSLYEQYF
TRBD1,TRBJ2-7,-,TRBV11-2,TGTGCCAGCAGCTTGCGGGACAGGCGGTACGAGCAGTACTTC,CASSLRDRRYEQYF
TRBD1,TRBJ2-1,-,TRBV11-3,TGTGCCAGCAGCGGCGACAGGGTCGGGAATGAGCAGTTCTTC,CASSGDRVGNEQFF
-,TRBJ1-4,few,TRBV5-4,TGTGCCAGCAGCTCCGACAGGTCCCCTAATGAAAAACTGTTTTTT,CASSSDRSPNEKLFF
TRBD1,TRBJ1-1,few,TRBV7-9,TGTGCCAGCAGCTTACAGGGGGCCATCACTGAAGCTTTCTTT,CASSLQGAITEAFF
TRBD1,TRBJ1-2,-,TRBV19,TGTGCCAGTAGTCCGGACAGGGATTCCGGCTACACCTTC,CASSPDRDSGYTF
TRBD2,TRBJ2-2,-,TRBV6-5,TGTGCCAGCCTTCGGTCGGGTAGCGGGACCGGGGAGCTGTTTTTT,CASLRSGSGTGELFF
TRBD2,TRBJ2-7,-,TRBV5-4,TGTGCCAGCAGCTTGGGATTAGCGGGAAGGAACGAGCAGTACTTC,CASSLGLAGRNEQYF
TRBD2,TRBJ2-5,-,TRBV11-3,TGTGCCAGCAGCTTAAGCGGGAGGATGGAGACCCAGTACTTC,CASSLSGRMETQYF
TRBD2,TRBJ2-2,-,TRBV11-2,TGTGCCAGCAGCAGACTAGCGGGCCTGAACACCGGGGAGCTGTTTTTT,CASSRLAGLNTGELFF
TRBD2,TRBJ2-1,-,TRBV11-3,TGTGCCAGCAGCTTGGCGGGGGGCGGACACAATGAGCAGTTCTTC,CASSLAGGGHNEQFF
-,TRBJ2-7,few,TRBV21-1,TGTGCCGTCACGCGAGGGAGGACTACCTCATCCTACGAGCAGTACTTC,CAVTRGRTTSSYEQYF
-,TRBJ2-3,-,TRBV27,TGTGCCAGCAGTTTGATTTCGTTTGCGGGCACAGATACGCAGTATTTT,CASSLISFAGTDTQYF
TRBD1,TRBJ2-5,-,TRBV13,TGTGCCAGCAGCTCCGGGACAGGGAGGACCCAGTACTTC,CASSSGTGRTQYF
TRBD2,TRBJ2-5,-,TRBV19,TGTGCCAGTAGTAGGGAGCCGGGACTACCACAAGAGACCCAGTACTTC,CASSREPGLPQETQYF
TRBD2,TRBJ2-2,-,TRBV6-5,TGTGCCAGCGGACTAGCGGGAGGCACCGGGGAGCTGTTTTTT,CASGLAGGTGELFF
-,TRBJ1-4,-,TRBV19,TGTGCCAGTAGTACCTCTCATACGGGGGGCGAACTGTTTTTT,CASSTSHTGGELFF
TRBD2,TRBJ2-5,few,TRBV10-3,TGTGCCATCAGGATCGGGACTAGCGGGAGCTGGGGAGAGCAGTACTTC,CAIRIGTSGSWGEQYF
TRBD2,TRBJ2-1,-,TRBV28,TGTGCCAGCAGGTCTTCGGGAGGCTACAATGAGCAGTTCTTC,CASRSSGGYNEQFF
-,TRBJ2-7,-,TRBV2,TGTGCCAGCAATTTATCCTACGAGCAGTACTTC,CASNLSYEQYF